The 5 T cell receptor beta chains below all came from one sample that was sequenced in a study of blood T cells in healthy people across ages. PCR was performed a second time for about 7 to 11 cycles using a sample-barcoded 5' primer and a J-beta primer mix. TCRdb called the 5' RACE reads again in MiXCR, with one record for every CDR3 protein. Of 700,000 to 950,000 distinct CDR3 sequences listed, roughly 64% are singletons. Input material: blood. The receptors here all came from a man aged 25-45 years in good health.

This rearrangement joins TRBV18 to TRBJ2-7; tentatively, D is TRBD1 or TRBD2 (6 bases each). Germline V gene data show CDR1 as KGHSH and CDR2 as LQKENI. The V end was cut by 6 bases, the J end by 1 base, with 16 bases between. This CDR3 comprises 15 residues. CDR3 protein: CASSPRGVDSYEQYF. DNA for the CDR3: TGTGCCAGCTCTCCTAGGGGGGTTGATTCCTACGAGCAGTACTTC.

A few counts support this clonotype. The rearrangement joins TRBV20-1 to TRBJ2-4; D gene uncertain. CDR1 DFQATT and CDR2 SNEGSKA come from the germline V gene (reference sequence). The CDR3 loop spans 11 amino acids. Trimming left V 3 bases short and J 8 bases short, with 8 bases between. Written as DNA, the CDR3 is TGCAGTGCTAGTTATCCGCACATTCAGTACTTC. It yields the protein CSASYPHIQYF.

The genes are TRBV7-6 and TRBJ2-5; 8 bases match TRBD2. With V trimmed by 5 bases and J by 11 bases, 19 bases remained unmatched. The germline V gene encodes CDR1 SGHVS and CDR2 FNYEAQ. This CDR3 is 16 amino acids long. As DNA, the CDR3 is TGTGCCAGCAGCCCAAACTCCGGGACTAGGAAGACTGGGCAGTACTTC. It encodes CASSPNSGTRKTGQYF.

This clonotype has more than one count but fewer than ten. The chain couples TRBV4-1 to TRBJ2-1; TRBD2 agrees at 10 bases. The germline CDR1 and CDR2 sequences are MGHRA and YSYEKL. The CDR3 covers 14 residues. The junction had 2 bases not matched to a gene; V was cut back by 3 bases and J by 6 bases. The CDR3 nucleotides read TGCGCCAGCAGCCAGTGGACTAGCGGCAATGAGCAGTTCTTC. It codes for CASSQWTSGNEQFF.

This sequence joins TRBV20-1 and TRBJ2-1, with 7 positions matching TRBD2. Germline-derived CDR1 and CDR2 are DFQATT and SNEGSKA (reference sequence). The CDR3 totals 15 residues. V shed 6 bases and J 10 bases; nucleotides not matched to a gene: 18. This chain's CDR3 is CSAYRRESVIQEQFF. The CDR3 region has the DNA TGCAGTGCGTACAGGCGGGAGTCAGTCATTCAAGAGCAGTTCTTC.